The sequence of this T cell receptor (beta chain) was determined in a study of siplizumab effects on memory and regulatory T cells. The assay was immunoSEQ multiplex PCR, and TCRdb's table has in-frame clones only and misses some. The table has approximately 82,000 clones, 87% seen once; the top ten hold over 1.5%. CDR1 SNHLY and CDR2 FYNNEI come from the germline V gene. V was shortened by 8 bases and J by 3 bases, with 22 bases between the two germline ends. The CDR3 length is 16 residues. This sequence joins TRBV2 and TRBJ1-1, with a weak D call TRBD1 (5 bases). The receptor comes from a human donor in good health. Specimen: Tregs sorted from blood. The CDR3 protein is CASGRYPGTIDTEAFF. The CDR3 DNA follows: TGTGCCAGCGGACGCTACCCAGGGACGATTGACACTGAAGCTTTCTTT.